The following is a T cell receptor (beta chain) sequence with its context. This sample is drawn from a study of blood T cell repertoires in COVID-19. The CDR3 runs to 13 residues. Trimming cost V 6 bases and J 8 bases, with 13 bases left between them. CDR1 is SNHLY and CDR2 is FYNNEI in the germline V gene. Sequencing used immunoSEQ multiplex PCR; TCRdb keeps in-frame clones, though not all of them. The table records about 360,000 clones, over 65% of them present only once. Sequenced material: peripheral blood. V gene TRBV2 combines with J gene TRBJ1-4, with D perhaps TRBD1 (5 bases). The TCR originated in a human donor with acute or convalescent COVID-19. The donor label of this sample is uncertain. As DNA, the CDR3 is TGTGCCAGCAGAGTGGGGGGACGGGAAAAACTGTTTTTT. It specifies CASRVGGREKLFF.